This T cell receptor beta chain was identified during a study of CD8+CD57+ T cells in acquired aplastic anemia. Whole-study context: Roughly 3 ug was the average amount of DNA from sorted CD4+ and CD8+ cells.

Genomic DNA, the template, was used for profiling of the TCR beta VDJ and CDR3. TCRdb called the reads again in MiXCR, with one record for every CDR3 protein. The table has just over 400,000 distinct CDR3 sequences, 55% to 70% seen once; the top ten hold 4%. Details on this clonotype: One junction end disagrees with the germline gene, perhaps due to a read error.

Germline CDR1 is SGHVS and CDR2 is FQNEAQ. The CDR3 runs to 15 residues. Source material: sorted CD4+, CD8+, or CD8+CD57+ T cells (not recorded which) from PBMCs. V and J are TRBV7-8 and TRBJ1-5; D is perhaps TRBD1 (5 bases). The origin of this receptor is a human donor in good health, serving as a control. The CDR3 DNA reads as TGTGCCAGCAGCAACCTACAGGAGTTGGGTCAGCCTCAGCATTTT. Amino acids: CASSNLQELGQPQHF. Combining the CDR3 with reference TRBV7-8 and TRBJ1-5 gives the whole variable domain GAGVSQSPRYKVAKRGQDVALRCDPISGHVSLFWYQQALGQGPEFLTYFQNEAQLDKSGLPSDRFFAERPEGSVSTLKIQRTQQEDSAVYLCASSNLQELGQPQHFGDGTRLSIL.